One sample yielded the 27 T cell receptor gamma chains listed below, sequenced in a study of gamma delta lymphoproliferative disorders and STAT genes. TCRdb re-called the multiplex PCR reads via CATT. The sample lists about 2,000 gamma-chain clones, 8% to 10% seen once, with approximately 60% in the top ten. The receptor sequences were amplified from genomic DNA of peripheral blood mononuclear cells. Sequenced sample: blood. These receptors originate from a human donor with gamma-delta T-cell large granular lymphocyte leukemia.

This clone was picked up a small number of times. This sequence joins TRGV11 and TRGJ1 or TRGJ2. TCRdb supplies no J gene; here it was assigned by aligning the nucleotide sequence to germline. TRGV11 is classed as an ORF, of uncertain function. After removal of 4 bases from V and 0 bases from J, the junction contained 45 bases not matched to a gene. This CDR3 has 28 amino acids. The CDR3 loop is CACWIRHYNLKIPAPLPKPDSNYYKKLF. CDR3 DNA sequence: TGTGCCTGCTGGATTAGACACTACAACCTCAAAATCCCGGCTCCTCTCCCTAAACCCGATTCGAATTATTATAAGAAACTCTTT.

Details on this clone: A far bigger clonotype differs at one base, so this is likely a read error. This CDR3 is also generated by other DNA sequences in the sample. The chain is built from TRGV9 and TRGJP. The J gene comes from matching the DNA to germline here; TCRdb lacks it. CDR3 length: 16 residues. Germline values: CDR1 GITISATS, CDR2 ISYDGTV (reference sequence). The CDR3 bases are TGTGCTTTGTGGGAGGTGGAAGAGTTGGGCAAAAAAATCAAGGTATTT. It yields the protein CALWEVEELGKKIKVF.

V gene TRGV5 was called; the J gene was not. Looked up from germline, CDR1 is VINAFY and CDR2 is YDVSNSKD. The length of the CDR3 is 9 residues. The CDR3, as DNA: TGTGCCACCTGGGACAGAAAACTCTTT. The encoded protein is CATWDRKLF.

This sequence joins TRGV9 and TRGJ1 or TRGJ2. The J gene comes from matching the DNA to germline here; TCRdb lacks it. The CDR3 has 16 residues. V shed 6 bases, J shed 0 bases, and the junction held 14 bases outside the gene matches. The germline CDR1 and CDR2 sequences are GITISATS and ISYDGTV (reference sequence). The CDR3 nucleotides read TGTGCCTTGTGGAAGATGAAACCTTCGAATTATTATAAGAAACTCTTT. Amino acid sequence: CALWKMKPSNYYKKLF.

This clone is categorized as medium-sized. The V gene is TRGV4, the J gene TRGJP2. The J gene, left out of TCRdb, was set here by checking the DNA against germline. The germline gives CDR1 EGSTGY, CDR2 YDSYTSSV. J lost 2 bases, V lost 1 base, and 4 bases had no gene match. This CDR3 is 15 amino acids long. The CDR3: CATWDGLSSDWIKTF. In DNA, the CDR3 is TGTGCCACCTGGGATGGCCTGAGTAGTGATTGGATCAAGACGTTT.

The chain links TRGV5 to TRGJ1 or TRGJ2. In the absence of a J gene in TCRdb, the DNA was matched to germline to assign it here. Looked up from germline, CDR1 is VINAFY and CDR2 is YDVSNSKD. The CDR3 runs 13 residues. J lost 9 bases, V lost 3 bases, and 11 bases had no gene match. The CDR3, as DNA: TGTGCCACCTGGGACCTAGTCGGGTGTAAGAAACTCTTT. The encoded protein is CATWDLVGCKKLF.

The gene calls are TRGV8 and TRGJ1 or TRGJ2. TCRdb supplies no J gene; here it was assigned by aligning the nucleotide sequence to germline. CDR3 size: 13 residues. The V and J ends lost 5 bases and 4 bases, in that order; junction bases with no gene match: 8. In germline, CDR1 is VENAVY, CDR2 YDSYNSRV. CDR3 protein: CATWARGYYKKLF. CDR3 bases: TGTGCCACCTGGGCCCGTGGGTATTATAAGAAACTCTTT.

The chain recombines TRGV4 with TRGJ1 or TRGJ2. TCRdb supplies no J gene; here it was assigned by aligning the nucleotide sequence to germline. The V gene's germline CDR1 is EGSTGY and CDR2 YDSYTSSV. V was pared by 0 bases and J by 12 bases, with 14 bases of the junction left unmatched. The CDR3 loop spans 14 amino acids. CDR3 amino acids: CATWDGLGGGGKLF. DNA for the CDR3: TGTGCCACCTGGGATGGGCTAGGGGGTGGTGGGAAACTCTTT.

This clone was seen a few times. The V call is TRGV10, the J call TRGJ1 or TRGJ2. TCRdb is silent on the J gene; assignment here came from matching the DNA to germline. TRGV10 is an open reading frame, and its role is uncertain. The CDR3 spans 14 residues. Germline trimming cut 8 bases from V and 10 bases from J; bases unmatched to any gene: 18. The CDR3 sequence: CAAWDYRRRYKKLF. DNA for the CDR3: TGTGCTGCGTGGGATTATAGAAGGAGGTACAAGAAACTCTTT.

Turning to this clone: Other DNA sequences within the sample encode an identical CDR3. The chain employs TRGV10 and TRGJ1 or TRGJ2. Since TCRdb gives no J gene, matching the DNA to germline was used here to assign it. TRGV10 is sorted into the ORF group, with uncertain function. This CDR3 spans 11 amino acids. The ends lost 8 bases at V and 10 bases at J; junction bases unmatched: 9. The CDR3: CAAWDYNKKLF. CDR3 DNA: TGTGCTGCGTGGGATTATAACAAGAAACTCTTT.

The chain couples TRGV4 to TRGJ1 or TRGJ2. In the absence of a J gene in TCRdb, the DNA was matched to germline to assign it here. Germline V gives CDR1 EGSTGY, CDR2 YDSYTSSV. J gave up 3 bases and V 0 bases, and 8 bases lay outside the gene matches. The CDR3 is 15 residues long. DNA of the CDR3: TGTGCCACCTGGGATGGGCCGTTCGTTTATTATAAGAAACTCTTT. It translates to CATWDGPFVYYKKLF.

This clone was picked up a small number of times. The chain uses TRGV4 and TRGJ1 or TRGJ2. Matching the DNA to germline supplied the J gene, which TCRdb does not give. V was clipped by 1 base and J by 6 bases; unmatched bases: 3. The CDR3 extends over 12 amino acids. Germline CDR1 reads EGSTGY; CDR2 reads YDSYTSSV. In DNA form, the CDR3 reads TGTGCCACCTGGGATGGAGGTTATAAGAAACTCTTT. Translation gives CATWDGGYKKLF.

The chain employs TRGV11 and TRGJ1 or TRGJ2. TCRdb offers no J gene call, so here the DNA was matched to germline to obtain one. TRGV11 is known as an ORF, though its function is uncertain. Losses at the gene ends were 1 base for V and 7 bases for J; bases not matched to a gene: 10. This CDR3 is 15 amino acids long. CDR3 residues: CACWIRHTPGYKKLF. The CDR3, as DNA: TGTGCCTGCTGGATTAGGCATACCCCGGGATATAAGAAACTCTTT.

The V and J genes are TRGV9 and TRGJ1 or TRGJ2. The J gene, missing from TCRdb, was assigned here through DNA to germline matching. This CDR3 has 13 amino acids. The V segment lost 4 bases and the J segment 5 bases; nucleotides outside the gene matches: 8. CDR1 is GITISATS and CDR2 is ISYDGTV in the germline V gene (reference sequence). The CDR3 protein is CALWDHFHYKKLF. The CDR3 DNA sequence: TGTGCCTTGTGGGATCACTTTCATTATAAGAAACTCTTT.

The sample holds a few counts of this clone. CDR3 bases: TGTGCCACCTGGGCCCGTGAAGAGAAACTCTTT. Translated, it gives CATWAREEKLF. V is TRGV4 and J is TRGJ1 or TRGJ2. TCRdb records no J gene; here it was assigned by comparing the DNA to germline. Germline CDR1 is EGSTGY and CDR2 is YDSYTSSV. V gave up 5 bases and J gave up 11 bases; unmatched junction bases: 9. The CDR3 contains 11 residues.

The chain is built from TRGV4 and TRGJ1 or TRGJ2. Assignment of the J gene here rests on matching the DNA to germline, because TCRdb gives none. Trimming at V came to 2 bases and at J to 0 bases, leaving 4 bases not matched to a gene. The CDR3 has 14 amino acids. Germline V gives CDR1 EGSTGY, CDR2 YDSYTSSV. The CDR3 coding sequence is TGTGCCACCTGGGATGCCCTGAATTATTATAAGAAACTCTTT. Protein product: CATWDALNYYKKLF.

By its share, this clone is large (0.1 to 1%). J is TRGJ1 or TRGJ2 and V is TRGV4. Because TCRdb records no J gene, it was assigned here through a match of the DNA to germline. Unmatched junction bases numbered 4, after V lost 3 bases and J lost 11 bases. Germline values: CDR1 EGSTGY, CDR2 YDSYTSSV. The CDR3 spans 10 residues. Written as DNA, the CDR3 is TGTGCCACCTGGGATTGGGAGAAACTCTTT. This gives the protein CATWDWEKLF.

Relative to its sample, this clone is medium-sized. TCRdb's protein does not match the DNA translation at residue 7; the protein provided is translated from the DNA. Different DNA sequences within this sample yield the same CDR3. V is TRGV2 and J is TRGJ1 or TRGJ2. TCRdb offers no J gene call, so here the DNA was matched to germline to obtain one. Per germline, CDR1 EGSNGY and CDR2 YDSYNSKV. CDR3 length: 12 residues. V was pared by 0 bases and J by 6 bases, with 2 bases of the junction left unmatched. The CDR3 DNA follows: TGTGCCACCTGGGACGGGCGTTATAAGAAACTCTTT. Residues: CATWDGRYKKLF.

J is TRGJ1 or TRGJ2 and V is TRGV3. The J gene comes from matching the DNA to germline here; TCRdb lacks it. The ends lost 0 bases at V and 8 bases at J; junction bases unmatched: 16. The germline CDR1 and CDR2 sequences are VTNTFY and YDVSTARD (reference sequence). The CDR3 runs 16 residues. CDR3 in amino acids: CATWDRRIHPEDKKLF. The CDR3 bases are TGTGCCACCTGGGACAGGAGAATTCACCCTGAAGATAAGAAACTCTTT.

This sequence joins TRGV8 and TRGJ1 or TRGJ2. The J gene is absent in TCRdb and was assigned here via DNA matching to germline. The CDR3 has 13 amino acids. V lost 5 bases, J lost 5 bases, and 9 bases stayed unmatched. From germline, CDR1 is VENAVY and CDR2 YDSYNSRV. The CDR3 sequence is CATWARGDYKKLF. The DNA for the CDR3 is TGTGCCACCTGGGCCCGGGGGGATTATAAGAAACTCTTT.

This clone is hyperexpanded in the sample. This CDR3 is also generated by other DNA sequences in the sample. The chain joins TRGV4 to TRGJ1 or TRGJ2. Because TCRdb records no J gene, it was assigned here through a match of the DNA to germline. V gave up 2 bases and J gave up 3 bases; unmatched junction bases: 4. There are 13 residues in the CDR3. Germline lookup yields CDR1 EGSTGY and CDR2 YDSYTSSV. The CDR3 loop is CATWDALYYKKLF. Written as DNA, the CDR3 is TGTGCCACCTGGGATGCCCTTTATTATAAGAAACTCTTT.

The CDR3 nucleotides are TGTGCCTTGTGGGAGGAGGGGGTCTTT. Amino acid sequence: CALWEEGVF. For the V gene the call is TRGV9; the J gene has no call. The CDR3 spans 9 residues. Germline CDR1 is GITISATS and CDR2 is ISYDGTV (reference sequence).

This CDR3 is CAAWVSNYYKKLF. The CDR3 nucleotides are TGTGCTGCGTGGGTCTCGAATTATTATAAGAAACTCTTT. This chain links TRGV10 with TRGJ1 or TRGJ2. No J gene is reported in TCRdb; it was inferred here by comparing the DNA with germline. TRGV10 is assigned to the ORF class and has an uncertain function. V lost 8 bases, J lost 0 bases, and 5 bases stayed unmatched. The CDR3 runs 13 residues.

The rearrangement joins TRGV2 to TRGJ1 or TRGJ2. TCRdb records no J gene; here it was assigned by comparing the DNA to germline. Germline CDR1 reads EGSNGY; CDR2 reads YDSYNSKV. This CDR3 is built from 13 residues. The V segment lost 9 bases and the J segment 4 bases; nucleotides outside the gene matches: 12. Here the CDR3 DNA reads TGTGCCACCAATGGGGGAGGGTATTATAAGAAACTCTTT. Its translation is CATNGGGYYKKLF.

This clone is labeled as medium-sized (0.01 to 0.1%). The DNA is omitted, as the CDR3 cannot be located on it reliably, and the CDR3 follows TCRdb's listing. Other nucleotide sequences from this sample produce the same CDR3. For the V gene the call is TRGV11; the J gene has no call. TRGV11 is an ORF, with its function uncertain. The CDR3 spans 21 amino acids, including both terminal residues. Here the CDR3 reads CTTVPAGLDTGGGSSDWIKTF.

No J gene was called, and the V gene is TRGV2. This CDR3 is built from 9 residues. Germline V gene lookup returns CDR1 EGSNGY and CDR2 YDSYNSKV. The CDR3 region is CATWDGELF. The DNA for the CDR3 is TGTGCCACCTGGGACGGGGAACTCTTT.

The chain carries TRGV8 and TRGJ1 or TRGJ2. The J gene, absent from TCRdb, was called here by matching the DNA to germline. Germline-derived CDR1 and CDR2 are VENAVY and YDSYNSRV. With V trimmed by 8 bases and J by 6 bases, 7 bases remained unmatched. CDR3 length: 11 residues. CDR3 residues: CATSESYKKLF. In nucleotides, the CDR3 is TGTGCCACCTCGGAAAGTTATAAGAAACTCTTT.